This entry concerns a single T cell receptor (beta chain). Beta-chain TCR CDR3 regions were amplified from RNA transcripts. HTBI primers were used in a first-round RT-PCR, which preceded a second-round multiplex PCR. One entry per CDR3 protein, called by TCRdb with MiXCR from the multiplex PCR reads. The data contain roughly 700,000 distinct CDR3 sequences, 40% of them singletons. The data were taken from a study of Graves' ophthalmopathy and Graves' hyperthyroidism. The CDR3 extends over 17 amino acids. In germline, CDR1 is SGDLS, CDR2 YYNGEE. The V and J ends lost 3 bases and 2 bases respectively, with 20 bases between them.

Material for sequencing was peripheral blood. This clonotype was obtained from an adult man with Graves' ophthalmopathy. V is TRBV9 and J is TRBJ1-2; D remains unclear. In nucleotides, the CDR3 is TGTGCCAGCAGCGGTACCGGGTCGTCGTCTGGGAACTATGGCTACACCTTC. Amino acid sequence: CASSGTGSSSGNYGYTF.